This T cell receptor beta chain came from a study of blood T cell repertoires in COVID-19. The CDR3 has 14 amino acids. CDR1 is MNHNS, CDR2 SASEGT, per germline. V lost 1 base and J lost 4, with 5 bases in between. Recovered Cohort 3 donors showed two negative PCRs, clearance, or symptom resolution. This table comes from immunoSEQ multiplex PCR, and its TCRdb copy is limited to in-frame clones, with some not included. The data hold under 200,000 clones, with approximately 80% observed a single time. This chain joins TRBV6-1 and TRBJ1-6, with unresolved D. This TCR came from an older woman who had recovered from COVID-19. Sequencing input: PBMCs or T cells enriched from blood (not recorded which). CDR3 amino acids: CASSEGRYNSPLHF. Here the CDR3 DNA reads TGTGCCAGCAGTGAAGGCAGGTATAATTCACCCCTCCACTTT.